This T cell receptor (beta chain) comes out of a study of blood T cell repertoires in COVID-19. Study summary: Samples taken during acute and convalescent COVID-19 were collected in the United States, Italy and Spain. Sources were T cells, B-cell-depleted T cells, or PBMCs; the material itself was cDNA or gDNA.

V lost 6 bases to trimming and J lost 3 bases, with 18 bases between them. Germline loops: CDR1 LNHDA, CDR2 SQIVND (reference sequence). CDR3 length equals 15 residues. Original handling: Reference gene primer amplification gave nucleated cell count estimates. Generated by immunoSEQ multiplex PCR, the TCRdb table keeps only in-frame clones and is missing some. The V and J calls and the clone size are those of that table, but D and trimming were determined from the DNA. Here the sample spans hundreds of thousands of clones, 87% being singletons. The sequencing sample was made of peripheral blood. The origin of this receptor is a man aged 55-75 years who had recovered from COVID-19. This rearrangement joins TRBV19 to TRBJ2-7, with D tentatively TRBD2 (5 bases). CDR3 in DNA: TGTGCCAGTAGCACCGCCCGGGGAGTGGACTACGAGCAGTACGTC. It yields the protein CASSTARGVDYEQYV.